A single sample is the source of the 21 T cell receptor beta chains below, sequenced in a study of vaccination and CD4 T cells after COVID-19. What these receptors recognize is not known. Sample treatment: roughly nine-day PBMC culture with coronavirus spike peptide pools or control peptides (ViraFEST assay). The assay that was used to sequence DNA from cultured CD4+ T cells was the Oncomine TCR Beta short-read assay. TCRdb itself ran the PCR reads through MiXCR, one entry per CDR3 protein. The sample holds nearly 15,000 distinct CDR3 sequences, 26% seen once. What was sequenced was cultured CD4+ T cells from blood. The source is a human donor with COVID-19.

This clonotype was observed a handful of times. The V call is TRBV28, the J call TRBJ1-4, with no clear D. Germline assignment: CDR1 MDHEN and CDR2 SYDVKM. V dropped 8 bases and J dropped 1 base, with 11 bases sitting between them. The CDR3 is 14 amino acids. CDR3 DNA: TGTGCCAGCGGAGAGGGTCTAACTAATGAAAAACTGTTTTTT. This codes for CASGEGLTNEKLFF. The whole variable domain, filled in from reference TRBV28 and TRBJ1-4, reads DVKVTQSSRYLVKRTGEKVFLECVQDMDHENMFWYRQDPGLGLRLIYFSYDVKMKEKGDIPEGYSVSREKKERFSLILESASTNQTSMYLCASGEGLTNEKLFFGSGTQLSVL.

V and J are TRBV27 and TRBJ2-7; D possibly uses TRBD1 or TRBD2 (5 bases each). The germline V gene has CDR1 MNHEY and CDR2 SMNVEV (reference sequence). The CDR3 totals 14 residues. V was pared by 8 bases and J by 3 bases, with 17 bases between. CDR3 region: CASLAFEGHYEQYF. CDR3 coding DNA: TGTGCCAGCTTAGCTTTCGAGGGGCACTACGAGCAGTACTTC.

The V call is TRBV18, the J call TRBJ1-3; D remains unclear. Germline assignment: CDR1 KGHSH and CDR2 LQKENI. This CDR3 region has 16 residues. Trimming cost V 1 base and J 0 bases, with 10 bases left between them. CDR3 residues: CASSPQWGTSGNTIYF. For the CDR3, the DNA is TGTGCCAGCTCACCACAGTGGGGAACCTCTGGAAACACCATATATTTT. Full variable domain (rest looked up from reference TRBV18 and TRBJ1-3): NAGVMQNPRHLVRRRGQEARLRCSPMKGHSHVYWYRQLPEEGLKFMVYLQKENIIDESGMPKERFSAEFPKEGPSILRIQQVVRGDSAAYFCASSPQWGTSGNTIYFGEGSWLTVV.

This clonotype has just one count. V is TRBV4-1 and J is TRBJ2-5, with 11 positions matching TRBD2. Losses at the gene ends were 8 bases for V and 2 bases for J; bases not matched to a gene: 7. The CDR3 contains 15 residues. Germline CDR1 and CDR2: MGHRA and YSYEKL. For the CDR3, the DNA is TGCGCCAGCCGAGCTAGCGGGGGGATTCAAGAGACCCAGTACTTC. Protein product: CASRASGGIQETQYF.

The table lists this clonotype with a few counts. The chain recombines TRBV5-1 with TRBJ2-5; D call uncertain. Germline CDR1 is SGHRS and CDR2 is YFSETQ. This CDR3 comprises 15 residues. With 0 bases removed from V and 1 base from J, the gap between germline ends came to 10 bases. The DNA for the CDR3 is TGCGCCAGCAGCTTGGGTACAGCCAGCCAAGAGACCCAGTACTTC. Protein product: CASSLGTASQETQYF.

Of note for this clonotype: In this CDR3 the conserved last residue, phenylalanine or tryptophan, is missing, so a read error is likely. The chain combines TRBV7-3 with TRBJ1-2; D not resolved. CDR3 length equals 16 residues. The germline gives CDR1 SGHTA, CDR2 FQGTGA. Trimming stripped 5 bases from V and 1 base from J, with 17 bases between. The CDR3 is CASSLPYHQDNYGYTL. CDR3 DNA sequence: TGTGCCAGCAGCCTGCCCTACCACCAGGATAACTATGGCTACACCCTC.

This clonotype was seen a few times. CDR3 sequence: CASSTSGQHF. The CDR3 coding sequence is TGTGCCAGCAGCACATCCGGACAGCATTTT. The rearrangement uses TRBV7-6 and TRBJ1-5; no definite D call. Deletions cut 5 bases from V and 13 bases from J, with 9 bases between. CDR1 is SGHVS, CDR2 FNYEAQ, per germline. CDR3 size: 10 residues.

Concerning this clonotype: The junction departs from the called germline gene at one end, perhaps through a read error. The rearrangement joins TRBV27 to TRBJ2-4; TRBD1 agrees at 9 bases. Per the germline V gene, CDR1 is MNHEY and CDR2 is SMNVEV (reference sequence). The CDR3 contains 16 residues. CDR3 amino acids: CASSHDRGTAKSIQYF. The CDR3 nucleotides read TGTGCCAGCAGTCATGACAGGGGGACGGCCAAAAGCATTCAGTACTTC.

In this sample, this clonotype turned up a few times. The V gene is TRBV20-1, the J gene TRBJ1-4; no definite D call. The CDR3 runs 16 residues. The ends were cut back, 0 bases at V and 5 bases at J, with 16 bases in the middle. Germline loops: CDR1 DFQATT, CDR2 SNEGSKA (reference sequence). The CDR3 DNA follows: TGCAGTGCTAGAGATCGGACGACTGGTCTGAATGAAAAACTGTTTTTT. Protein sequence: CSARDRTTGLNEKLFF.

V usage is TRBV7-4 and J usage is TRBJ2-4, with D perhaps given as TRBD1 or TRBD2 (6 bases each). This CDR3 contains 16 residues. Germline-derived CDR1 and CDR2 are SGHVT and SQSDAQ. The V and J ends lost 8 bases and 5 bases respectively, with 22 bases between them. CDR3 amino acids: CASSAEGVRFENIQYF. The CDR3 DNA reads as TGTGCCAGCTCGGCGGAGGGGGTTAGGTTCGAAAACATTCAGTACTTC.

The rearrangement joins TRBV18 to TRBJ1-2; 8 nucleotides line up with TRBD1. Per the germline V gene, CDR1 is KGHSH and CDR2 is LQKENI. This CDR3 contains 15 residues. The V segment lost 3 bases and the J segment 8 bases; nucleotides outside the gene matches: 11. CDR3 in DNA: TGTGCCAGCTCACCGCGGACAGGGCCTCACGAGGGCTACACCTTC. Encoded protein: CASSPRTGPHEGYTF.

This rearrangement joins TRBV27 to TRBJ2-3; 10 bases are shared with TRBD2. From germline, CDR1 is MNHEY and CDR2 SMNVEV (reference sequence). CDR3 length equals 13 residues. J was trimmed by 2 bases and V by 8 bases; bases with no gene match: 1. The CDR3 sequence is CASGTSDTDTQYF. CDR3 coding DNA: TGTGCCAGCGGGACTAGCGACACAGATACGCAGTATTTT.

This clonotype was found a few times. The chain is built from TRBV20-1 and TRBJ1-2, with D possibly matching TRBD1 (6 bases). The germline CDR1 and CDR2 sequences are DFQATT and SNEGSKA (reference sequence). Trimming took 2 bases from V and 6 from J, leaving 16 bases between them. The CDR3 totals 14 residues. The DNA of the CDR3 is TGCAGTGCTAGAATACAGGGACTCGATAATGGCTACACCTTC. Protein sequence: CSARIQGLDNGYTF.

The V and J genes are TRBV28 and TRBJ2-3, with 10 nucleotides matching TRBD2. This CDR3 comprises 16 residues. Germline V lookup: CDR1 MDHEN, CDR2 SYDVKM. With V trimmed by 5 bases and J by 3 bases, 8 bases remained unmatched. For the CDR3, the DNA is TGTGCCAGCAGTCCCGCTAGCGGGGGACTGACAGATACGCAGTATTTT. Translation: CASSPASGGLTDTQYF.

A few counts support this clonotype. The genes are TRBV7-2 and TRBJ1-1, with 9 nucleotides matching TRBD1. There are 15 residues in the CDR3. The germline CDR1 and CDR2 sequences are SGHTA and FQGNSA. Unmatched junction bases numbered 4, after V lost 4 bases and J lost 1 base. In DNA, the CDR3 is TGTGCCAGCAGCTCACAGGGGGCGGAGAACACTGAAGCTTTCTTT. This encodes CASSSQGAENTEAFF.

This CDR3 is CASSLWGSGGTSGGAVDTQYF. CDR3 nucleotides: TGTGCCAGCAGTTTATGGGGGTCCGGCGGGACTAGCGGGGGGGCAGTAGATACGCAGTATTTT. V and J are TRBV28 and TRBJ2-3, with TRBD2 matching 16 bases. The length of the CDR3 is 21 residues. The V and J ends lost 0 bases and 5 bases, in that order; junction bases with no gene match: 14. Germline V CDR1 and CDR2: MDHEN, SYDVKM.

This chain joins TRBV4-3 and TRBJ1-5; unclear D gene. V lost 6 bases and J 0 bases, leaving 18 bases between the germline ends. The CDR3 loop spans 17 amino acids. Germline CDR1 reads LGHNA; CDR2 reads YSLEER. The CDR3 sequence is CASRNNRGVYSNQPQHF. In nucleotides, the CDR3 is TGCGCCAGCAGGAATAACCGAGGAGTTTATAGCAATCAGCCCCAGCATTTT.

By sample fraction, this clonotype is medium-sized (0.01 to 0.1%). The chain joins TRBV20-1 to TRBJ1-2, with D unclear. V was trimmed by 0 bases and J by 8 bases, leaving 13 bases between them. Germline V gene sequence: CDR1 DFQATT, CDR2 SNEGSKA (reference sequence). The CDR3 consists of 13 residues. The CDR3 sequence is CSARDFRGGGYTF. The CDR3 bases are TGCAGTGCTAGAGACTTCCGGGGAGGCGGCTACACCTTC.

For this clonotype: Since the CDR3 does not end with the conserved phenylalanine or tryptophan, this likely comes from a read error. This rearrangement joins TRBV27 to TRBJ2-3; 7 nucleotides match TRBD2. With 5 bases clipped from V and 7 bases from J, the junction kept 12 bases outside the gene matches. Germline CDR1 reads MNHEY; CDR2 reads SMNVEV (reference sequence). The CDR3 is 15 residues long. The CDR3 sequence: CASSATASGRYTQYL. Written as DNA, the CDR3 is TGTGCCAGCAGTGCCACCGCTAGCGGAAGATATACGCAGTATCTT.

This chain connects TRBV12-3 or TRBV12-4 to TRBJ2-3; TRBD2 agrees at 8 bases. There are 15 residues in the CDR3. V trimming: 6 bases; J trimming: 7 bases; junction bases outside the gene matches: 12. CDR3 DNA: TGTGCCAGCAGGACCAGCGGGGGCGAAACTTATACGCAGTATTTT. Amino acid sequence: CASRTSGGETYTQYF.

The rearrangement uses TRBV6-1 and TRBJ1-5, with TRBD1 matching over 9 bases. The CDR3 covers 19 residues. J gave up 0 bases and V 5 bases, and 14 bases lay outside the gene matches. Germline CDR1 reads MNHNS; CDR2 reads SASEGT. The DNA of the CDR3 is TGTGCCAGCAGTCCAGGGACAGGGTTCGCCTCATATAGCAATCAGCCCCAGCATTTT. Translating it yields CASSPGTGFASYSNQPQHF.